Shown below are 7 T cell receptor beta chains from a single sample sequenced in a study of blood T cells in healthy people across ages. With a J-beta primer mix and a sample-barcoded 5' primer, a second PCR ran roughly 6 to 11 cycles. Each CDR3 protein gets one entry after TCRdb re-called the 5' RACE reads with MiXCR. The data contain 2 million or so distinct CDR3 sequences, just under 50% of them singletons. The sequenced sample consisted of blood. Source of these receptors: a woman in her thirties or forties in good health.

In DNA form, the CDR3 reads TGCGCCAGCAGCCGAGATCCTGGACAGGGGAACTCTGGGGCCAACGTCCTGACTTTC. Protein: CASSRDPGQGNSGANVLTF. The V call is TRBV4-1, the J call TRBJ2-6, with 9 bases identical to TRBD1. This CDR3 spans 19 amino acids. With V trimmed by 4 bases and J by 0 bases, 10 bases remained unmatched. Germline V gene sequence: CDR1 MGHRA, CDR2 YSYEKL.

The genes are TRBV4-2 and TRBJ1-4, with D unresolved. V was cut by 3 bases and J by 3 bases, with 14 bases left in between. From germline, CDR1 is LGHNA and CDR2 YNFKEQ. The CDR3 runs to 16 residues. CDR3 coding DNA: TGTGCCAGCAGCCATCAAACTACAGCGGCTAATGAAAAACTGTTTTTT. Translation: CASSHQTTAANEKLFF.

The chain is built from TRBV7-2 and TRBJ2-1; no reliable D call. Germline assignment: CDR1 SGHTA and CDR2 FQGNSA. This CDR3 has 19 residues. The V gene lost 1 base and the J gene lost 2 bases, with 21 bases spanning the gap. CDR3 nucleotide sequence: TGTGCCAGCAGCTTAGAAAGGGCGATAGGGTTGGCGGCCTACAATGAGCAGTTCTTC. Translation gives CASSLERAIGLAAYNEQFF.

The CDR3 is CASSNCPATNEKLFF. The CDR3, as DNA: TGTGCCAGCAGCAATTGCCCTGCAACTAATGAAAAACTGTTTTTT. The chain has TRBV21-1 and TRBJ1-4. TRBV21-1 is classified as a pseudogene. This CDR3 is 15 amino acids long.

J is TRBJ2-1 and V is TRBV14, with TRBD2 matching 11 bases. V gave up 1 base and J gave up 3 bases; unmatched junction bases: 11. This CDR3 comprises 19 residues. CDR1 and CDR2 from the germline V gene are SGHDN and FVKESK. The CDR3 spells CASSQVFLGTSGIYNEQFF. The CDR3 DNA reads as TGTGCCAGCAGCCAAGTTTTTTTAGGGACTAGCGGAATCTACAATGAGCAGTTCTTC.

About this clonotype itself: This sequence may be a read error, since a much larger clone differs from it by one base. The chain is built from TRBV4-2 and TRBJ1-5; 10 nucleotides agree with TRBD1. The CDR3 spans 14 residues. Germline V lookup: CDR1 LGHNA, CDR2 YNFKEQ. CDR3 coding DNA: TGTGCCAGCAGCCAGACAGGGGGCAAGCAGCCCCAGCATTTT. It is translated as CASSQTGGKQPQHF.

This chain links TRBV7-2 with TRBJ2-5; D gene uncertain. The CDR3 totals 13 residues. The V gene's germline CDR1 is SGHTA and CDR2 FQGNSA. V dropped 1 base and J dropped 4 bases, with 7 bases sitting between them. The CDR3 here is CASSLVTLETQYF. CDR3 DNA sequence: TGTGCCAGCAGCTTAGTCACGCTAGAGACCCAGTACTTC. Based on the CDR3 plus reference TRBV7-2 and TRBJ2-5, the full variable domain is GAGVSQSPSNKVTEKGKDVELRCDPISGHTALYWYRQSLGQGLEFLIYFQGNSAPDKSGLPSDRFSAERTGGSVSTLTIQRTQQEDSAVYLCASSLVTLETQYFGPGTRLLVL.